The 21 T cell receptor beta chains reported below all come from one sample, sequenced in a study of T cell changes during pregnancy in multiple sclerosis. The data were produced by immunoSEQ multiplex PCR, yet TCRdb's version contains in-frame clones alone and is incomplete. The sample lists 20,000 to 25,000 clones, approximately 89% occurring once. Sequenced material: CD4+ T cells from peripheral blood mononuclear cells, taken after pregnancy. The receptor set was obtained from a female donor in good health, enrolled as a control in a pregnancy study.

This clone was counted once. In nucleotides, the CDR3 is TGTGCCAGCAGCTTAACATCGGGGGGCCCCGAGTCTCGGTTCTTC. This codes for CASSLTSGGPESRFF. The chain uses TRBV7-3 and TRBJ2-1, with D perhaps matching TRBD2 (7 bases). The germline V and J ends were trimmed by 0 bases and 15 bases, with 21 bases remaining between them. CDR3 length: 15 amino acids. CDR1 is SGHTA, CDR2 FQGTGA, per germline.

The V gene is TRBV28, the J gene TRBJ1-2, with a tentative D call TRBD1 (6 bases). V dropped 3 bases and J dropped 1 base, with 12 bases sitting between them. The CDR3 is 15 amino acids. The germline CDR1 and CDR2 sequences are MDHEN and SYDVKM. Written as DNA, the CDR3 is TGTGCCAGCAGTTTGCTCAGGGGACATAACTATGGCTACACCTTC. Amino acids: CASSLLRGHNYGYTF.

The chain links TRBV30 to TRBJ2-7, with D hard to call. Germline assignment: CDR1 GTSNPN and CDR2 SVGIG (reference sequence). Trimming left V 5 bases short and J 4 bases short, with 12 bases between. The CDR3 is made up of 12 amino acids. This CDR3 reads CAWSSLEYEQYF. The CDR3 nucleotides are TGTGCCTGGTCTTCCTTAGAATACGAGCAGTACTTC. The variable domain in full, completed from reference TRBV30 and TRBJ2-7, reads SQTIHQWPATLVQPVGSPLSLECTVEGTSNPNLYWYRQAAGRGLQLLFYSVGIGQISSEVPQNLSASRPQDRQFILSSKKLLLSDSGFYLCAWSSLEYEQYFGPGTRLTVT.

V gene TRBV19 combines with J gene TRBJ1-1, with D possibly being TRBD1 (6 bases). Germline V gene data show CDR1 as LNHDA and CDR2 as SQIVND (reference sequence). The ends were cut back, 8 bases at V and 0 bases at J, with 10 bases in the middle. The CDR3 spans 13 residues. In nucleotides, the CDR3 is TGTGCCAGTGGACAGACCGTGAACACTGAAGCTTTCTTT. Residues: CASGQTVNTEAFF.

This chain's CDR3 is CASGTGEQVGYTF. The DNA for the CDR3 is TGTGCCTCCGGGACAGGAGAACAAGTAGGCTACACCTTC. The chain recombines TRBV10-3 with TRBJ1-2, with TRBD1 identical over 8 bases. J gave up 8 bases and V 11 bases, and 13 bases lay outside the gene matches. This CDR3 is built from 13 residues. The V gene's germline CDR1 is ENHRY and CDR2 SYGVKD.

The chain combines TRBV5-4 with TRBJ2-7, with a weak D call TRBD2 (7 bases). V was shortened by 0 bases and J by 2 bases, with 12 bases between the two germline ends. Germline V CDR1 and CDR2: SGHNT, YYREEE (reference sequence). CDR3 length: 15 residues. In DNA, the CDR3 is TGTGCCAGCAGCTTGGCCTTGGGGGGGCCCTACGAGCAGTACTTC. It codes for CASSLALGGPYEQYF. Looking up the rest from reference TRBV5-4 and TRBJ2-7 gives the full variable domain: ETGVTQSPTHLIKTRGQQVTLRCSSQSGHNTVSWYQQALGQGPQFIFQYYREEENGRGNFPPRFSGLQFPNYSSELNVNALELDDSALYLCASSLALGGPYEQYFGPGTRLTVT.

The chain links TRBV5-6 to TRBJ1-2, with a possible D match to TRBD1 (6 bases). The CDR3 runs to 16 residues. Germline loops: CDR1 SGHDT, CDR2 YYEEEE. V was clipped by 4 bases and J by 0 bases, with 16 bases between them. CDR3: CASSPYDRLANYGYTF. Written as DNA, the CDR3 is TGTGCCAGCAGCCCATATGACAGGCTAGCTAACTATGGCTACACCTTC.

The V gene is TRBV7-9, the J gene TRBJ2-7; 7 bases map to TRBD1. The germline V gene encodes CDR1 SEHNR and CDR2 FQNEAQ (reference sequence). This CDR3 spans 13 amino acids. With 5 bases clipped from V and 3 bases from J, the junction kept 4 bases outside the gene matches. CDR3 amino acids: CASSRQGHYEQYF. CDR3 nucleotides: TGTGCCAGCAGCCGACAGGGCCACTACGAGCAGTACTTC. Full variable domain (remainder filled in from reference TRBV7-9 and TRBJ2-7): DTGVSQNPRHKITKRGQNVTFRCDPISEHNRLYWYRQTLGQGPEFLTYFQNEAQLEKSRLLSDRFSAERPKGSFSTLEIQRTEQGDSAMYLCASSRQGHYEQYFGPGTRLTVT.

The rearrangement uses TRBV25-1 and TRBJ2-3, with TRBD2 matching 8 bases. The V gene end was trimmed by 5 bases and the J gene end by 0 bases; junction bases not matched to a gene: 7. The germline V gene encodes CDR1 MGHDK and CDR2 SYGVNS. CDR3 length: 16 amino acids. The CDR3: CASSSRGGGSTDTQYF. Written as DNA, the CDR3 is TGTGCCAGCAGTTCTCGGGGGGGCGGAAGCACAGATACGCAGTATTTT.

In this sample, this clone turned up once. The chain recombines TRBV7-8 with TRBJ2-1; 8 positions agree with TRBD2. Per the germline V gene, CDR1 is SGHVS and CDR2 is FQNEAQ. This CDR3 is 16 amino acids long. Trimming took 4 bases from V and 2 from J; bases not matched to a gene: 7. The CDR3 coding sequence is TGTGCCAGCAGCTCGCGTCCGGGGGGGGCCTACAATGAGCAGTTCTTC. It yields the protein CASSSRPGGAYNEQFF.

The chain combines TRBV5-6 with TRBJ2-5, with 9 bases lining up with TRBD1. Germline-derived CDR1 and CDR2 are SGHDT and YYEEEE. V lost 4 bases, J lost 2 bases, and 6 bases stayed unmatched. The CDR3 totals 15 residues. The CDR3 coding sequence is TGTGCCAGCAGCACGGACAGGGGCGGGCAAGAGACCCAGTACTTC. This sequence encodes CASSTDRGGQETQYF.

The CDR3 spells CASSPGGRGLAGRKTQYF. The CDR3, as DNA: TGTGCCAGCTCACCAGGGGGTCGCGGACTAGCGGGCAGGAAGACCCAGTACTTC. The chain has TRBV18 and TRBJ2-5; 11 nucleotides line up with TRBD2. After removal of 2 bases from V and 6 bases from J, the junction contained 14 bases not matched to a gene. Germline CDR1 and CDR2: KGHSH and LQKENI. There are 18 residues in the CDR3.

The chain has TRBV27 and TRBJ1-5; 7 bases agree with TRBD1. The CDR3 runs to 16 residues. Germline V gene data show CDR1 as MNHEY and CDR2 as SMNVEV (reference sequence). The J segment lost 3 bases and the V segment lost 3 bases, leaving 8 bases of the junction unmatched. The CDR3 DNA sequence: TGTGCCAGCAGTTTTAATGGACAGGTTACCAATCAGCCCCAGCATTTT. This sequence encodes CASSFNGQVTNQPQHF.

The CDR3 sequence: CASSFLESSEQYF. The CDR3 region has the DNA TGTGCCAGCAGCTTCTTGGAGTCGTCCGAGCAGTACTTC. This chain connects TRBV7-9 to TRBJ2-7, with D hard to call. The CDR3 is 13 amino acids. The germline gives CDR1 SEHNR, CDR2 FQNEAQ (reference sequence). Trimming took 3 bases from V and 6 from J, leaving 12 bases between them.

The rearrangement uses TRBV6-1 and TRBJ2-1; a possible D gene is TRBD1 (5 bases). CDR1 and CDR2 from the germline V gene are MNHNS and SASEGT. Trimming removed 3 bases at V and 8 bases at J, with 8 bases between. There are 12 residues in the CDR3. The CDR3 reads CASSDSTDEQFF. In DNA, the CDR3 is TGTGCCAGCAGTGATTCGACAGATGAGCAGTTCTTC.

CDR3 in amino acids: CASSAAGGWETQYF. The CDR3 coding sequence is TGTGCCAGCTCAGCGGCGGGAGGATGGGAGACCCAGTACTTC. The chain links TRBV18 to TRBJ2-5; 8 positions match TRBD2. V shed 5 bases, J shed 5 bases, and the junction held 7 bases outside the gene matches. Germline CDR1 reads KGHSH; CDR2 reads LQKENI. CDR3 length: 14 residues.

This clone was counted only a few times. The V call is TRBV10-1, the J call TRBJ2-1; possible D gene TRBD2, 6 bases. The CDR3 has 15 residues. The germline V and J ends were trimmed by 5 bases and 0 bases, with 11 bases remaining between them. From germline, CDR1 is WNHNN and CDR2 SYGVQD (reference sequence). Here the CDR3 reads CASSSLASSYNEQFF. The DNA of the CDR3 is TGCGCCAGCAGTTCCCTAGCGTCCTCCTACAATGAGCAGTTCTTC.

This CDR3 is CASAYNGLSEKLFF. The CDR3 nucleotides are TGTGCCAGCGCGTACAACGGACTAAGTGAAAAACTGTTTTTT. The rearrangement joins TRBV2 to TRBJ1-4; D is unclear. The CDR3 runs 14 residues. Germline CDR1 reads SNHLY; CDR2 reads FYNNEI. Deletions cut 8 bases from V and 7 bases from J, with 17 bases between. Full variable domain (outside the CDR3, taken from reference TRBV2 and TRBJ1-4): EPEVTQTPSHQVTQMGQEVILRCVPISNHLYFYWYRQILGQKVEFLVSFYNNEISEKSEIFDDQFSVERPDGSNFTLKIRSTKLEDSAMYFCASAYNGLSEKLFFGSGTQLSVL.

The chain joins TRBV4-1 to TRBJ2-1; 9 nucleotides line up with TRBD2. Trimming took 0 bases from V and 3 from J; bases not matched to a gene: 9. The V gene's germline CDR1 is MGHRA and CDR2 YSYEKL. CDR3 length: 18 amino acids. The DNA for the CDR3 is TGCGCCAGCAGCCAAGATTGGAGCGGGGGGACCCTCTACAATGAGCAGTTCTTC. This sequence encodes CASSQDWSGGTLYNEQFF.

The rearrangement uses TRBV6-5 and TRBJ1-3; no clear D. Germline lookup yields CDR1 MNHEY and CDR2 SVGAGI. V was pared by 0 bases and J by 0 bases, with 9 bases between. The CDR3 runs to 16 residues. CDR3 sequence reads: CASSYSLSSSGNTIYF. As DNA, the CDR3 is TGTGCCAGCAGTTACTCGTTATCCAGCTCTGGAAACACCATATATTTT.

This clone was found once. The chain links TRBV5-1 to TRBJ2-2, with D unclear. The V end lost 4 bases, the J end lost 4 bases, and 14 bases lay between the germline ends. The CDR3 extends over 15 amino acids. CDR1 and CDR2 from the germline V gene are SGHRS and YFSETQ. The CDR3 region is CASSPDLEPTGELFF. CDR3 in DNA: TGCGCCAGCAGCCCCGACCTAGAACCCACCGGGGAGCTGTTTTTT.